This T cell receptor (beta chain) is from a study of blood T cell repertoires in COVID-19. Sequenced by immunoSEQ multiplex PCR; TCRdb stores in-frame clones only, minus some. The sample has a few hundred thousand clones, 85% seen once. The CDR3 consists of 16 residues. V is TRBV21-1 and J is TRBJ1-2; the table gives TRBD1 as D, unverified against the DNA. TRBV21-1 represents a pseudogene. Material: peripheral blood. The receptor's source is a woman under 30 with acute or convalescent COVID-19. The CDR3 loop is CASSTPYPGTGRGYTF. The CDR3 DNA is TGTGCCAGCAGCACACCCTATCCCGGGACAGGGAGAGGCTACACCTTC.